This is a list of T cell receptor beta chains from one sample in a study of blood T cells in healthy people across ages. One entry per CDR3 protein results from TCRdb running MiXCR on the 5' RACE reads. Of hundreds of thousands of distinct CDR3 sequences detected, around 21% appear once; the ten largest clones hold 3% to 4.5%. The sample taken for sequencing was blood. These receptor sequences come from a man in his 70s in good health. The CDR3 runs from the conserved cysteine through the conserved F or W. A D gene is named only where the DNA matches it firmly. The size entry is marked missing in some rows and otherwise reads once, few, many or a size class.

clone size,J gene,V gene,D gene,CDR3 protein,CDR3 DNA
many,TRBJ2-5,TRBV2,.,CASLQLFSQGLGETQYF,TGTGCCAGCCTACAACTATTCTCACAGGGTTTAGGGGAGACCCAGTACTTC
many,TRBJ2-7,TRBV25-1,.,CASSDRRYEQYF,TGTGCCAGCAGTGATAGGAGGTACGAGCAGTACTTC
.,TRBJ2-7,TRBV27,TRBD2,CASSFRRGAYEQYF,TGTGCCAGCAGTTTTCGGCGGGGGGCCTACGAGCAGTACTTC
.,TRBJ2-5,TRBV20-1,.,CSARDGTGNAEETQYF,TGCAGTGCTAGAGATGGGACGGGAAATGCGGAAGAGACCCAGTACTTC
.,TRBJ1-4,TRBV20-1,TRBD1,CSAEPGQGEEKLFF,TGCAGTGCTGAACCGGGACAGGGAGAGGAAAAACTGTTTTTT
few,TRBJ2-3,TRBV12-3/TRBV12-4,.,CASSLLAEYTQYF,TGTGCCAGCAGTTTACTAGCAGAGTATACGCAGTATTTT
few,TRBJ2-5,TRBV5-1,TRBD2,CASSFSGSVLETQYF,TGCGCCAGCAGCTTCAGCGGGAGCGTTTTGGAGACCCAGTACTTC
few,TRBJ2-1,TRBV24-1,TRBD1,CATSGAGTGSYNEQFF,TGTGCCACCAGTGGAGCCGGGACAGGGTCCTACAATGAGCAGTTCTTC
few,TRBJ2-5,TRBV12-3/TRBV12-4,.,CASSRGPRQETQYF,TGTGCCAGCAGTAGGGGCCCCCGCCAAGAGACCCAGTACTTC
few,TRBJ1-1,TRBV20-1,TRBD1,CSARDHRGSTEAFF,TGCAGTGCTAGAGATCACAGGGGGAGCACTGAAGCTTTCTTT
.,TRBJ1-2,TRBV3-1,.,CASSRPGTNFGYTF,TGTGCCAGCAGCCGTCCAGGAACGAACTTCGGCTACACCTTC
few,TRBJ2-1,TRBV20-1,.,CSARRLPGNYNEQFF,TGCAGTGCTAGACGACTTCCGGGAAACTACAATGAGCAGTTCTTC
many,TRBJ1-5,TRBV10-3,.,CAISERGGGNQPQHF,TGTGCCATCAGTGAAAGGGGGGGCGGCAATCAGCCCCAGCATTTT
.,TRBJ2-1,TRBV27,.,CASSENSNEQFF,TGTGCCAGCAGTGAGAACAGCAATGAGCAGTTCTTC
few,TRBJ2-7,TRBV20-1,.,CSARGLETYEQYF,TGCAGTGCTAGAGGTTTAGAGACCTACGAGCAGTACTTC
.,TRBJ2-1,TRBV2,TRBD1,CASSVTGVNEQFF,TGTGCCAGCAGTGTTACAGGGGTCAATGAGCAGTTCTTC
few,TRBJ2-1,TRBV12-5,TRBD2,CASGLGSGSSNEQFF,TGTGCTAGTGGTTTGGGTAGCGGGAGTTCCAATGAGCAGTTCTTC
.,TRBJ1-6,TRBV13,.,CAGSLGKSDLHF,TGTGCTGGCAGCTTGGGCAAATCTGACCTCCACTTT
many,TRBJ1-6,TRBV3-1,TRBD1,CASARDSDNSPLHF,TGTGCCAGCGCCCGGGACAGCGATAATTCACCCCTCCACTTT
.,TRBJ1-2,TRBV3-1,TRBD1,CASSQVRGQGYTF,TGTGCCAGCAGCCAAGTAAGGGGGCAGGGCTACACCTTC
.,TRBJ1-5,TRBV7-8,.,CASSLGTAGAGQPQHF,TGTGCCAGCAGCTTAGGTACGGCAGGGGCGGGTCAGCCCCAGCATTTT
.,TRBJ1-1,TRBV12-5,.,CASGAGTVNTEAFF,TGTGCTAGTGGTGCCGGGACGGTGAACACTGAAGCTTTCTTT
few,TRBJ2-7,TRBV10-3,TRBD1,CAIMRTGGDYEQYF,TGTGCCATCATGCGGACAGGGGGCGATTACGAGCAGTACTTC
once,TRBJ2-4,TRBV20-1,.,CSARVGGTLAKNIQYF,TGCAGTGCTAGAGTAGGCGGGACCTTAGCCAAAAACATTCAGTACTTC
few,TRBJ2-5,TRBV20-1,.,CSATTMTGKETQYF,TGCAGTGCTACTACCATGACGGGAAAAGAGACCCAGTACTTC
.,TRBJ1-5,TRBV2,.,CASRARDGGDQPQHF,TGTGCCAGCAGGGCCCGGGACGGGGGGGATCAGCCCCAGCATTTT
.,TRBJ1-3,TRBV3-1,.,CASSLTHGNTIYF,TGTGCCAGCAGCCTCACACATGGAAACACCATATATTTT
few,TRBJ2-7,TRBV7-2,.,CASTHTSPYRDHEQYF,TGTGCCAGCACCCATACTAGTCCGTATCGCGACCACGAGCAGTACTTC
.,TRBJ2-5,TRBV7-2,.,CTSLGRLKETQYF,TGTACCAGCCTGGGGCGGCTAAAAGAGACCCAGTACTTC
few,TRBJ2-7,TRBV6-6,.,CASATGTATYEQYF,TGTGCCAGCGCAACCGGGACGGCAACCTACGAGCAGTACTTC
.,TRBJ1-2,TRBV29-1,.,CSVEELGTASTFNYGYTF,TGCAGCGTTGAAGAGCTCGGGACCGCTAGTACCTTTAACTATGGCTACACCTTC
.,TRBJ2-3,TRBV2,.,CASGTRDGTDTQYF,TGTGCCAGCGGCACAAGGGATGGCACAGATACGCAGTATTTT
once,TRBJ2-3,TRBV15,.,CATSREGPPDTQYF,TGTGCCACCAGCAGAGAGGGACCGCCGGATACGCAGTATTTT
few,TRBJ2-7,TRBV7-8,.,CASGPPYEQYF,TGTGCCAGCGGACCTCCCTACGAGCAGTACTTC
.,TRBJ1-1,TRBV20-1,.,CSADFVRAGEAFF,TGCAGTGCCGATTTCGTCCGGGCCGGGGAAGCTTTCTTT
few,TRBJ1-1,TRBV7-3,.,CASRRDSLDTEAFF,TGTGCCAGCAGACGGGACTCTCTGGACACTGAAGCTTTCTTT
few,TRBJ2-5,TRBV5-6,.,CASSLVFGSQETQYF,TGTGCCAGCAGCTTGGTTTTCGGCAGCCAAGAGACCCAGTACTTC
.,TRBJ1-6,TRBV9,.,CASSVGDKDSPLHF,TGTGCCAGCAGCGTAGGGGATAAGGATTCACCCCTCCACTTT
few,TRBJ1-5,TRBV5-1,.,CASSLAGASNQPQHF,TGCGCCAGCAGCTTGGCGGGGGCTAGCAATCAGCCCCAGCATTTT
.,TRBJ2-2,TRBV5-1,.,CASSPPTGNYGELFF,TGCGCCAGCAGCCCACCTACAGGGAATTACGGGGAGCTGTTTTTT
.,TRBJ2-5,TRBV28,TRBD2,CASSSSGTSGIEETQYF,TGTGCCAGCAGTTCTTCCGGGACTAGCGGGATTGAAGAGACCCAGTACTTC
.,TRBJ2-3,TRBV9,TRBD1,CASSVGGTGSFPDTQYF,TGTGCCAGCAGCGTAGGAGGGACAGGGTCATTTCCAGATACGCAGTATTTT
few,TRBJ2-5,TRBV19,TRBD1,CASSRLGTGEETQYF,TGTGCCAGTAGTCGTCTCGGGACAGGGGAAGAGACCCAGTACTTC
few,TRBJ2-1,TRBV14,TRBD2,CASSQDLLAGGGWNEQFF,TGTGCCAGCAGCCAAGATTTACTAGCGGGAGGAGGATGGAATGAGCAGTTCTTC
many,TRBJ1-5,TRBV4-3,TRBD1,CASSQGTGGGQPQHF,TGCGCCAGCAGCCAAGGGACAGGGGGAGGGCAGCCCCAGCATTTT
few,TRBJ2-5,TRBV12-3/TRBV12-4,.,CASSTGTYQETQYF,TGTGCCAGCAGTACTGGGACATACCAAGAGACCCAGTACTTC
few,TRBJ2-1,TRBV2,.,CASRDDNEQFF,TGTGCCAGCAGAGACGACAATGAGCAGTTCTTC
.,TRBJ1-3,TRBV5-1,.,CASSGVPRGSGNTIYF,TGCGCCAGCAGCGGAGTACCCAGGGGCTCTGGAAACACCATATATTTT
few,TRBJ2-5,TRBV25-1,TRBD1,CASSKRQGPETQYF,TGTGCCAGCAGTAAAAGACAGGGGCCAGAGACCCAGTACTTC
once,TRBJ2-6,TRBV13,TRBD1,CASRKDRASSGANVLTF,TGTGCCAGCAGAAAGGACAGGGCCTCCTCTGGGGCCAACGTCCTGACTTTC
.,TRBJ2-1,TRBV6-2/TRBV6-3,TRBD1,CASSTDRGYNEQFF,TGTGCCAGCAGTACGGACAGGGGATACAATGAGCAGTTCTTC
many,TRBJ2-7,TRBV7-2,TRBD2,CASSKTSGDYYEQYF,TGTGCCAGCAGCAAGACTAGCGGGGATTATTACGAGCAGTACTTC
few,TRBJ1-2,TRBV3-1,.,CASSPGPTAHGYGYTF,TGTGCCAGCAGCCCGGGACCTACCGCGCATGGCTATGGCTACACCTTC